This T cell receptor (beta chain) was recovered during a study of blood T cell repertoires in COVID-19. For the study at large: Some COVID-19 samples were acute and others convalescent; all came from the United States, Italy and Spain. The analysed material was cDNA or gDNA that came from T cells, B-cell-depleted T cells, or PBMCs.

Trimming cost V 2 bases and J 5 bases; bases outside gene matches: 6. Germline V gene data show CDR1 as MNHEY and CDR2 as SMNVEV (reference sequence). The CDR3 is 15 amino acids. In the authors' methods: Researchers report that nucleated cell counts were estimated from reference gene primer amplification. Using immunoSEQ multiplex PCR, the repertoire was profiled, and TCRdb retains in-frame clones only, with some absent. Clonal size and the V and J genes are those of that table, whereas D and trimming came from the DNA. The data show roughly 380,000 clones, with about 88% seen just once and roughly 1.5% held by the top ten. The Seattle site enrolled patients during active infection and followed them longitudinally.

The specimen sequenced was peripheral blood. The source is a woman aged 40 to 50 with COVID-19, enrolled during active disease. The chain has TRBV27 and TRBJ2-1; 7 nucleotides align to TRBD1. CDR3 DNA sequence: TGTGCCAGCAGTTTACGACGGGACAGTGACAATGAGCAGTTCTTC. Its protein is CASSLRRDSDNEQFF.